This T cell receptor beta chain was identified in a study of T-cell memory formation after mild COVID-19. Study information: The study found TCR clusters largely donor specific. Whole-study findings and limits: Clones contracting over day 15 to 85 were CD4/CD8 balanced, with later expanders leaning CD4+. Shrinking CD4+ clones resided mostly in CM and EM, and CD8+ ones in EMRA. Pre-infection memory showed some responding clones, and this suggested that cross-reactive memory joined.

One entry per CDR3 protein, called by TCRdb with MiXCR from the 5' RACE reads. The sample has about 140,000 distinct CDR3 sequences; approximately 25% are singletons. As to this clonotype: Antigen specificity is unknown.

The clonotype originates from an adult woman who had mild COVID-19 (a few samples of this study predate the infection). Cell type and time point are not known. Material for sequencing was PBMCs or a T cell subset sorted from them (not recorded which).

The chain's CDR3 is CASSLGRSNQPQHF. CDR3 in DNA: TGTGCCAGCAGCTTGGGGAGAAGCAATCAGCCCCAGCATTTT. V and J are TRBV5-6 and TRBJ1-5; D ambiguous. This CDR3 comprises 14 residues. V was pared by 0 bases and J by 1 base, with 5 bases between. Germline V gives CDR1 SGHDT, CDR2 YYEEEE. The full variable domain, rest sourced from reference TRBV5-6 and TRBJ1-5, is DAGVTQSPTHLIKTRGQQVTLRCSPKSGHDTVSWYQQALGQGPQFIFQYYEEEERQRGNFPDRFSGHQFPNYSSELNVNALLLGDSALYLCASSLGRSNQPQHFGDGTRLSIL.